This section outlines one T cell receptor beta chain sequence together with its context. The data were obtained in a study of tumor-infiltrating lymphocytes in primary liver carcinoma. Synthesis of TCR beta cDNA was carried out from 500 ng total RNA with a constant-region primer. Libraries of TCR beta came from three nested multiplex PCR rounds with slightly modified ARM-PCR. Each of the first two PCR rounds ran 9 to 11 cycles with TRBV1-TRBV30 forward and C-beta reverse primers. Using its own MiXCR run on the multiplex PCR reads, TCRdb lists one record per CDR3 protein. The table has approximately 310,000 distinct CDR3 sequences, less than 75% seen once; the top ten hold roughly 9%. Unsorted whole blood yielded blood RNA, and germline DNA was extracted as well. The CDR3 is 13 amino acids. Germline V gene sequence: CDR1 SGHVS, CDR2 FQNEAQ. V lost 8 bases to trimming and J lost 4 bases, with 15 bases between them.

The sample consisted of peripheral blood. The chain joins TRBV7-8 to TRBJ2-7; maybe TRBD1 (6 bases). The receptor comes from a man aged 40-50 years with primary liver carcinoma and hepatitis B virus infection. CDR3: CASAYHRAYEQYF. As DNA, the CDR3 is TGTGCCAGCGCCTACCACAGGGCGTACGAGCAGTACTTC.